The following is a TCR beta chain sequence with its context. CDR1 and CDR2 from the germline V gene are ENHRY and SYGVKD. Trimming stripped 4 bases from V and 1 base from J, with 8 bases between. The CDR3 contains 14 residues. Authors' processing steps: It was from reference gene primer amplification that nucleated cell counts were estimated. Clones were read by immunoSEQ multiplex PCR, and TCRdb kept only the in-frame ones, dropping some. Clonal size and the V and J genes are those of that table, whereas D and trimming came from the DNA. Here the sample spans around 500,000 clones, 80% to 90% being singletons. Everyone who took part was about 18 to 89 years old, and they came from over 20 US areas. Clinical history as reported by participants underpinned cohort assignment. This sample was taken from a study of blood T cell repertoires in COVID-19.

The V call is TRBV10-3, the J call TRBJ1-5, with D unclear. This clonotype originated in a woman in her sixties who had recovered from COVID-19. Specimen: PBMCs or T cells enriched from blood (not recorded which). In DNA, the CDR3 is TGTGCCATCAGTGGGGCCCTCAGCAATCAGCCCCAGCATTTT. As protein: CAISGALSNQPQHF.